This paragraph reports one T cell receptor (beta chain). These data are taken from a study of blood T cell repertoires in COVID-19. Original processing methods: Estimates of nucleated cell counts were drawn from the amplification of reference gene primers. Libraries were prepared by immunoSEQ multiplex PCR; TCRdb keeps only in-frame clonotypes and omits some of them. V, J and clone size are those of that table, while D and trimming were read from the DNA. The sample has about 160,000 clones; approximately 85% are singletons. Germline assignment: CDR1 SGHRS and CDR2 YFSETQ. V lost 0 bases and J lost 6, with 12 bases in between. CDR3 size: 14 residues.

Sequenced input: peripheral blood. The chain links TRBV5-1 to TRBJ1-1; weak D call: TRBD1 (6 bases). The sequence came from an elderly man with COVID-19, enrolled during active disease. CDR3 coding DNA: TGCGCCAGCAGCTTGGAAGGCTGGACAGCTGAAGCTTTCTTT. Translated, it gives CASSLEGWTAEAFF.